The 5 T cell receptor beta chains listed next were all sequenced from one sample in a study of vaccination effects on CD4 cells after COVID-19. Measured with immunoSEQ multiplex PCR; TCRdb has only the in-frame clones, and not every one. The sample has 65,000 to 90,000 clones; under 80% are singletons. Their target antigens are unknown. Before sequencing, viral peptide pools were used by the ViraFEST assay to expand antigen-specific CD4+ T cells. A roughly 10-day culture period preceded the isolation of CD4+ T cells. No vaccinee had earlier SARS-CoV-2 infection, and nucleocapsid antibodies were negative. This specimen consisted of CD4+ T cells from PBMCs cultured with SARS-CoV-2 spike peptides, obtained before COVID-19 vaccination. The receptors here all came from a human donor who received a COVID-19 vaccine.

The V gene is TRBV28, the J gene TRBJ1-1; no reliable D call. The CDR3 contains 14 residues. V lost 7 bases, J lost 10 bases, and 22 bases lay in between. Germline CDR1 MDHEN, CDR2 SYDVKM. CDR3 sequence reads: CASTEYLTQDGAFF. Here the CDR3 DNA reads TGTGCCAGCACCGAATATTTAACTCAAGATGGAGCTTTCTTT.

This chain connects TRBV11-2 to TRBJ2-3; no clear D gene. CDR1 SGHAT and CDR2 FQNNGV come from the germline V gene. CDR3 length equals 14 residues. V shed 5 bases and J shed 6 bases, with 15 bases lying between them. This CDR3 reads CASSPTGAWDTQYF. CDR3 in DNA: TGTGCCAGCAGCCCGACCGGAGCGTGGGATACGCAGTATTTT.

The chain has TRBV29-1 and TRBJ2-3; 8 bases align to TRBD2. Germline V gives CDR1 SQVTM, CDR2 ANQGSEA. Losses at the gene ends were 3 bases for V and 3 bases for J; bases not matched to a gene: 11. This CDR3 contains 16 residues. The CDR3 DNA reads TGCAGCGTTGAGGCCCCGGGGAGCGGGGGAACAGATACGCAGTATTTT. This sequence encodes CSVEAPGSGGTDTQYF.

This clone was detected a few times. The chain links TRBV11-1 to TRBJ1-2, with 7 bases fitting TRBD1. J gave up 3 bases and V 5 bases, and 6 bases lay outside the gene matches. Germline lookup yields CDR1 SGHAT and CDR2 FQDESV (reference sequence). This CDR3 is built from 14 residues. CDR3: CASSRDRADYGYTF. The CDR3 DNA reads TGTGCCAGCAGCCGAGACAGGGCGGACTATGGCTACACCTTC.

The chain joins TRBV14 to TRBJ2-7, with TRBD1 as a possible D gene (5 bases). V lost 1 base and J 2 bases, leaving 12 bases between the germline ends. Germline V gene lookup returns CDR1 SGHDN and CDR2 FVKESK. The CDR3 extends over 15 amino acids. The CDR3 coding sequence is TGTGCCAGCAGCCAAGGGCAGGGTCTCCCCTACGAGCAGTACGTC. As protein: CASSQGQGLPYEQYV.